This T cell receptor beta chain was identified during a study of T cell responses to AZD1222 COVID-19 vaccine. Study-wide findings and caveats: Seropositive at baseline were only a handful of AZD1222 recipients. An increase in Spike-specific TCR breadth and depth was observed after two AZD1222 doses. Every sample of the repertoires postdated the peak T cell response.

Some clones are missing from TCRdb's copy, which holds only in-frame ones; the method was immunoSEQ multiplex PCR. The repertoire has over 100,000 clones, less than 90% of them found once; the top ten carry about 2.4%. Turning to this clone: The antigen remains undetermined.

Trimming pared 3 bases from V and 3 bases from J, leaving 12 bases between. The CDR3 covers 14 residues. Germline CDR1 is MDHEN and CDR2 is SYDVKM. The gene calls are TRBV28 and TRBJ2-7; the D is unclear. The sample was peripheral blood, taken on day 0 of AZD1222 vaccination. The clonotype was recovered from an adult in good health. The CDR3 nucleotides read TGTGCCAGCAGTTTCCAAGGAGATCTCTACGAGCAGTACTTC. Its translation is CASSFQGDLYEQYF. The full variable domain, in which reference TRBV28 and TRBJ2-7 provide the parts outside the CDR3, is DVKVTQSSRYLVKRTGEKVFLECVQDMDHENMFWYRQDPGLGLRLIYFSYDVKMKEKGDIPEGYSVSREKKERFSLILESASTNQTSMYLCASSFQGDLYEQYFGPGTRLTVT.